These 18 T cell receptor beta chains originate from one sample sequenced in a study of blood T cell repertoires in COVID-19. Sequencing used immunoSEQ multiplex PCR; TCRdb keeps in-frame clones, though not all of them. The sample holds roughly 180,000 clones, about 83% seen once. The material sequenced was PBMCs or T cells enriched from blood (not recorded which). Receptors originate from a woman between 50 and 59 years old in a cohort exposed to, infected with or recovered from COVID-19 (not recorded which).

V is TRBV4-2 and J is TRBJ1-5; 8 bases map to TRBD1. The trim removed 4 bases at V and 3 bases at J, leaving 5 bases unmatched. CDR3 length: 15 residues. Germline V gene sequence: CDR1 LGHNA, CDR2 YNFKEQ. In DNA, the CDR3 is TGTGCCAGCAGCCTCGACAGGGGCGACAATCAGCCCCAGCATTTT. It yields the protein CASSLDRGDNQPQHF.

The chain uses TRBV4-1 and TRBJ1-2; D is ambiguous. The germline gives CDR1 MGHRA, CDR2 YSYEKL. V lost 1 base and J lost 7, with 13 bases in between. The CDR3 spans 14 residues. Written as DNA, the CDR3 is TGCGCCAGCAGCCAAGGGGGAGCGGCTGCTGGCTACACCTTC. Amino acid sequence: CASSQGGAAAGYTF.

This chain connects TRBV11-1 to TRBJ2-3, with 10 bases that match TRBD1. Germline V gene data show CDR1 as SGHAT and CDR2 as FQDESV (reference sequence). The CDR3 consists of 14 residues. The V segment lost 5 bases and the J segment 6 bases; nucleotides outside the gene matches: 5. This CDR3 is CASSRDRGGDTQYF. The CDR3 bases are TGTGCCAGCAGCCGGGACAGGGGAGGGGATACGCAGTATTTT.

The chain uses TRBV28 and TRBJ1-6; D is unclear. The ends were cut back, 6 bases at V and 8 bases at J, with 8 bases in the middle. The CDR3 has 12 amino acids. The germline V gene encodes CDR1 MDHEN and CDR2 SYDVKM. Here the CDR3 reads CASSSTYSPLHF. DNA for the CDR3: TGTGCCAGCAGCTCAACTTATTCACCCCTCCACTTT. The full variable domain, its missing parts supplied by reference TRBV28 and TRBJ1-6, is DVKVTQSSRYLVKRTGEKVFLECVQDMDHENMFWYRQDPGLGLRLIYFSYDVKMKEKGDIPEGYSVSREKKERFSLILESASTNQTSMYLCASSSTYSPLHFGNGTRLTVT.

The chain employs TRBV7-2 and TRBJ2-1; 8 bases line up with TRBD2. Trimming took 5 bases from V and 5 from J; bases not matched to a gene: 11. CDR1 is SGHTA and CDR2 is FQGNSA in the germline V gene. CDR3 length: 16 residues. CDR3 amino acids: CASSPRTGGRNNEQFF. In nucleotides, the CDR3 is TGTGCCAGCAGCCCCAGGACGGGGGGGCGAAACAATGAGCAGTTCTTC.

The chain couples TRBV6-5 to TRBJ1-2; 7 nucleotides align to TRBD1. The CDR3 runs to 12 residues. Trimming removed 6 bases from V and 8 bases from J; junction bases left unmatched: 6. The V gene's germline CDR1 is MNHEY and CDR2 SVGAGI. CDR3: CASSDRVEGYTF. The CDR3 DNA follows: TGTGCCAGCAGCGACAGGGTCGAAGGCTACACCTTC.

The genes are TRBV28 and TRBJ1-6, with D possibly TRBD1 on 6 matching bases. CDR1 and CDR2 from the germline V gene are MDHEN and SYDVKM. The length of the CDR3 is 14 residues. Trimming cost V 7 bases and J 9 bases, with 16 bases left between them. The CDR3 protein is CASIQGSRGSPLHF. Written as DNA, the CDR3 is TGTGCCAGCATCCAGGGGTCACGGGGTTCACCCCTCCACTTT. Combining the CDR3 with reference TRBV28 and TRBJ1-6 gives the whole variable domain DVKVTQSSRYLVKRTGEKVFLECVQDMDHENMFWYRQDPGLGLRLIYFSYDVKMKEKGDIPEGYSVSREKKERFSLILESASTNQTSMYLCASIQGSRGSPLHFGNGTRLTVT.

In nucleotides, the CDR3 is TGTGCCTGGAGTCTGGGGCAGGCTAACTATGGCTACACCTTC. Translated: CAWSLGQANYGYTF. The chain combines TRBV30 with TRBJ1-2; D is possibly TRBD1 (5 bases). In germline, CDR1 is GTSNPN, CDR2 SVGIG (reference sequence). CDR3 length: 14 amino acids. Between the trimmed V and J ends, which lost 2 bases and 0 bases, there was a span of 10 bases.

The V call is TRBV5-1, the J call TRBJ2-3; 10 nucleotides line up with TRBD2. Trimming cost V 0 bases and J 3 bases; bases outside gene matches: 10. This CDR3 has 18 residues. Looked up from germline, CDR1 is SGHRS and CDR2 is YFSETQ. The CDR3 reads CASSLVGSGGKLTDTQYF. DNA of the CDR3: TGCGCCAGCAGCTTGGTCGGTAGCGGGGGGAAGCTAACAGATACGCAGTATTTT.

This clone appeared once. This chain joins TRBV5-4 and TRBJ1-2, with TRBD1 identical over 7 bases. The trim removed 2 bases at V and 1 base at J, leaving 8 bases unmatched. Germline V gene sequence: CDR1 SGHNT, CDR2 YYREEE (reference sequence). The CDR3 contains 16 residues. DNA for the CDR3: TGTGCCAGCAGCTTCGACATTACAGGGGTTAACTATGGCTACACCTTC. Translated: CASSFDITGVNYGYTF.

CDR3 residues: CASSATGEVKNTEAFF. CDR3 in DNA: TGTGCCAGCAGCGCGACAGGGGAGGTTAAGAACACTGAAGCTTTCTTT. The gene calls are TRBV9 and TRBJ1-1; 8 bases line up with TRBD1. The V segment lost 3 bases and the J segment 1 base; nucleotides outside the gene matches: 8. The CDR3 totals 16 residues. From germline, CDR1 is SGDLS and CDR2 YYNGEE.

The CDR3 DNA follows: TGTGCCAGCACAACCTCCCGTGGAGGGTACGAGCAGTACTTC. Amino acids: CASTTSRGGYEQYF. This chain uses TRBV11-2 with TRBJ2-7; D may be TRBD2 (6 bases). The length of the CDR3 is 14 residues. Germline-derived CDR1 and CDR2 are SGHAT and FQNNGV. Between the trimmed V and J ends, which lost 7 bases and 4 bases, there was a span of 17 bases.

The chain recombines TRBV2 with TRBJ2-2; D might be TRBD2 (6 bases). The CDR3 length is 13 residues. CDR1 is SNHLY, CDR2 FYNNEI, per germline. V dropped 8 bases and J dropped 6 bases, with 13 bases sitting between them. The CDR3 DNA reads as TGTGCCAGCCGGCTGGAGGGGCCCGGGGAGCTGTTTTTT. Its translation: CASRLEGPGELFF. Full variable domain (remainder filled in from reference TRBV2 and TRBJ2-2): EPEVTQTPSHQVTQMGQEVILRCVPISNHLYFYWYRQILGQKVEFLVSFYNNEISEKSEIFDDQFSVERPDGSNFTLKIRSTKLEDSAMYFCASRLEGPGELFFGEGSRLTVL.

This chain connects TRBV27 to TRBJ2-7; D not resolved. The CDR3 is 13 residues long. Germline lookup yields CDR1 MNHEY and CDR2 SMNVEV (reference sequence). V was trimmed by 5 bases and J by 2 bases, leaving 10 bases between them. CDR3 loop: CASSEQDTYEQYF. DNA of the CDR3: TGTGCCAGCAGTGAGCAGGATACCTACGAGCAGTACTTC.

The genes are TRBV11-3 and TRBJ2-1, with 12 positions matching TRBD1. The V segment lost 5 bases and the J segment 6 bases; nucleotides outside the gene matches: 5. This CDR3 is 15 amino acids long. Germline CDR1 and CDR2: SGHNT and YENEEA. The CDR3 spells CASSPGQGAVNEQFF. CDR3 nucleotides: TGTGCCAGCAGCCCGGGACAGGGGGCGGTCAATGAGCAGTTCTTC.

CDR3 nucleotide sequence: TGTGCCACAGGACTAGCGGGAGTCACCGGGGAGCTGTTTTTT. This gives the protein CATGLAGVTGELFF. The rearrangement links TRBV28 to TRBJ2-2; 13 bases map to TRBD2. There are 14 residues in the CDR3. Germline-derived CDR1 and CDR2 are MDHEN and SYDVKM. The trim removed 10 bases at V and 4 bases at J, leaving 3 bases unmatched.

This clone showed up just once. The chain uses TRBV7-2 and TRBJ2-2; D is ambiguous. From germline, CDR1 is SGHTA and CDR2 FQGNSA. The CDR3 is 16 amino acids. V lost 5 bases, J lost 2 bases, and 15 bases lay in between. In DNA, the CDR3 is TGTGCCAGCAGCGGCCCGTCATGGTACAACACCGGGGAGCTGTTTTTT. Protein: CASSGPSWYNTGELFF.

CDR3 sequence: CASSLKRGQETQYF. The CDR3 DNA is TGTGCCAGCAGCTTGAAGCGGGGCCAAGAGACCCAGTACTTC. J is TRBJ2-5 and V is TRBV7-6; 7 bases fit TRBD2. The J segment lost 1 base and the V segment lost 3 bases, leaving 2 bases of the junction unmatched. This CDR3 has 14 amino acids. Per germline, CDR1 SGHVS and CDR2 FNYEAQ.